This TCR beta chain originates from a study of blood T cell repertoires in COVID-19. The table came from immunoSEQ multiplex PCR; TCRdb's copy has only in-frame clones and leaves some out. The table records roughly 360,000 clones, approximately 88% of them present only once. Sequenced material: PBMCs or T cells enriched from blood (not recorded which). The receptor comes from a woman in her twenties or thirties with acute COVID-19.

CDR3 residues: CASSSEDRMSHNSPLHF. CDR3 coding DNA: TGTGCCAGTAGTTCCGAGGACAGGATGAGCCATAATTCACCCCTCCACTTT. This chain uses TRBV19 with TRBJ1-6; 7 bases are a match to TRBD1. Trimming cost V 5 bases and J 5 bases; bases outside gene matches: 12. There are 17 residues in the CDR3. Germline V gene data show CDR1 as LNHDA and CDR2 as SQIVND (reference sequence). Full variable domain (remainder filled in from reference TRBV19 and TRBJ1-6): DGGITQSPKYLFRKEGQNVTLSCEQNLNHDAMYWYRQDPGQGLRLIYYSQIVNDFQKGDIAEGYSVSREKKESFPLTVTSAQKNPTAFYLCASSSEDRMSHNSPLHFGNGTRLTVT.